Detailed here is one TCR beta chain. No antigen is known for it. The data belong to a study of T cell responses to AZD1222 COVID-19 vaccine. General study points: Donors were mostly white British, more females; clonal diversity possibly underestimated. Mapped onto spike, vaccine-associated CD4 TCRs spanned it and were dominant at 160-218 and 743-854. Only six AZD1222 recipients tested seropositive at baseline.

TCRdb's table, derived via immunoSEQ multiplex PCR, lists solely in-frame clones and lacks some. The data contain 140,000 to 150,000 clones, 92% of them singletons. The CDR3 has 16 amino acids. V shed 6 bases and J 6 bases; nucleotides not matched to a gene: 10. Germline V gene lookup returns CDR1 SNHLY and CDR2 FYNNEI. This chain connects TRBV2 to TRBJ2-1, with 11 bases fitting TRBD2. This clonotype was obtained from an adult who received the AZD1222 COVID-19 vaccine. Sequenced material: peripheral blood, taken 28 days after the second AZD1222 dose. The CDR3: CASRTLGGLAANEQFF. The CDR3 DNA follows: TGTGCCAGCAGGACCTTAGGGGGACTAGCGGCCAATGAGCAGTTCTTC.